These T cell receptor beta chains were read from a single sample in a study of shared clonotypes between healthy human individuals. Method: immunoSEQ multiplex PCR; TCRdb's copy keeps in-frame clones and lacks some. This table has approximately 320,000 clones, around 67% appearing once. The sequenced sample consisted of memory CD4+ T cells sorted from blood. These receptor sequences come from a young man in good health. Each CDR3 is given with its conserved first and last residue. A D gene is named only where the DNA matches it firmly. For some rows the clone size is stated as once, few or many, or as a class when expanded; others skip it.

J gene | V gene | D gene | clone size | CDR3 DNA | CDR3 protein
TRBJ2-2 | TRBV6-5 | . | . | TGTGCCAGCAGGCGCACAGGGGAGGGCGGGGAGCTGTTTTTT | CASRRTGEGGELFF
TRBJ2-1 | TRBV18 | . | . | TGTGCCAGCTCCCCCGGCTCCTACAATGAGCAGTTCTTC | CASSPGSYNEQFF
TRBJ1-2 | TRBV7-9 | TRBD1 | . | TGTGCCAGCAGCTTAGATTCCACGGGACAGGACTATGGCTACACCTTC | CASSLDSTGQDYGYTF
TRBJ1-2 | TRBV28 | . | . | TGTGCCAGCAGTTTAGGGACACGATATGGCTACACCTTC | CASSLGTRYGYTF
TRBJ2-5 | TRBV5-1 | . | . | TGCGCCAGCAGTCCCGGAGGGGGGAGAGAGACCCAGTACTTC | CASSPGGGRETQYF
TRBJ2-3 | TRBV7-2 | . | many | TGTGCCAGCAGCTTTCTGCGCCTAACCACAGATACGCAGTATTTT | CASSFLRLTTDTQYF
TRBJ2-5 | TRBV30 | . | . | TGTGCCTGGAGTTTAGGGGAGACCCAGTACTTC | CAWSLGETQYF
TRBJ2-3 | TRBV11-2 | . | once | TGTGCCAGCAGCTCCGACTCCTCAAGCACAGATACGCAGTATTTT | CASSSDSSSTDTQYF
TRBJ2-3 | TRBV9 | TRBD2 | . | TGTGCCAGCAGCGGTGGCGGGCCTAGCGGGACCCATACGCAGTATTTT | CASSGGGPSGTHTQYF
TRBJ1-3 | TRBV29-1 | . | once | TGCAGCGTTGACAGGGGAGAAAACACCATATATTTT | CSVDRGENTIYF
TRBJ2-1 | TRBV28 | TRBD2 | . | TGTGCCAGCAGTCCCCCAGCGGGATACAATGAGCAGTTCTTC | CASSPPAGYNEQFF
TRBJ2-6 | TRBV12-5 | . | . | TGTGCTAGTGGTACAGATGCTGCAGGACAAAGTCGGGCCAACGTCCTGACTTTC | CASGTDAAGQSRANVLTF
TRBJ1-1 | TRBV7-9 | . | once | TGTGCCAGCAGCGGACGTTCAGAGAACACTGAAGCTTTCTTT | CASSGRSENTEAFF
TRBJ2-7 | TRBV7-2 | TRBD2 | . | TGTGCCAGCACCTTAGGAACTAGCGGGCCCCACTTC | CASTLGTSGPHF
TRBJ2-2 | TRBV28 | . | few | TGTGCCAGCAGTACTCTGGGGACTGGATTCACCGGGGAGCTGTTTTTT | CASSTLGTGFTGELFF
TRBJ2-1 | TRBV2 | . | . | TGTGCCAGCCTCTCTGGCGGGGCAAACAATGAGCAGTTCTTC | CASLSGGANNEQFF
TRBJ1-6 | TRBV5-1 | TRBD1 | . | TGCGCCAGCAAAGCAGCAGGGGGCTATAATTCACCCCTCCACTTT | CASKAAGGYNSPLHF
TRBJ2-1 | TRBV11-3 | . | . | TGTGCCAGCAGCTCTTCCCGGGACGGGAGCTCCTACAATGAGCAGTTCTTC | CASSSSRDGSSYNEQFF
TRBJ2-5 | TRBV30 | . | . | TGTGCCTGGGGAGGGGCTGAAGAGACCCAGTACTTC | CAWGGAEETQYF
TRBJ2-1 | TRBV5-1 | . | once | TGCGCCAGCAGCCCCTGGGGCCCAGGCAATGAGCAGTTCTTC | CASSPWGPGNEQFF
TRBJ2-6 | TRBV10-3 | . | . | TGTGCCATCAGTGTTAATCGAGGGGCCAACGTCCTGACTTTC | CAISVNRGANVLTF
TRBJ2-5 | TRBV4-3 | . | once | TGCGCCAGCAGCCAAGAAATTCAGGGACCCCAGTACTTC | CASSQEIQGPQYF
TRBJ2-2 | TRBV19 | TRBD1 | . | TGTGCCAGTATACAGGGGGCCGGCACCGGGGAGCTGTTTTTT | CASIQGAGTGELFF
TRBJ2-7 | TRBV7-2 | . | . | TGTGCCAGCAGCTTATACGTAGCCTACGAGCAGTACTTC | CASSLYVAYEQYF
TRBJ2-1 | TRBV19 | TRBD2 | . | TGTGCCAGTAGTCCCCCCCTGCGGGAGAATGAGCAGTTCTTC | CASSPPLRENEQFF
TRBJ2-2 | TRBV9 | . | . | TGTGCCAGCAGCGTAGCGGAGAACACCGGGGAGCTGTTTTTT | CASSVAENTGELFF
TRBJ2-5 | TRBV18 | . | . | TGTGCCAGCTCACCACGAAGGAGTGAGACCCAGTACTTC | CASSPRRSETQYF
TRBJ1-1 | TRBV7-8 | . | . | TGTGCCAGCAGCCCACGGACAAACACTGAAGCTTTCTTT | CASSPRTNTEAFF
TRBJ1-1 | TRBV11-3 | . | . | TGTGCCAGCAGTCTGGGGGGACGACTAGAGACTGAAGCTTTCTTT | CASSLGGRLETEAFF
TRBJ2-2 | TRBV4-2 | . | . | TGTGCCAGCAGCCCCTATATTTGGGACGACACCGGGGAGCTGTTTTTT | CASSPYIWDDTGELFF
TRBJ2-3 | TRBV18 | TRBD1 | . | TGTGCCAGCTCACCTCTCGGGACAGGTACAAGCACAGATACGCAGTATTTT | CASSPLGTGTSTDTQYF
TRBJ2-7 | TRBV5-1 | TRBD2 | . | TGCGCCAGCAGCTTGGAAAGCGGGGGGGGCGGAAGATCCTACGAGCAGTACTTC | CASSLESGGGGRSYEQYF
TRBJ2-2 | TRBV5-4 | TRBD2 | . | TGTGCCAGCAGGGAGGGAAGGGCGGGAGGGCCGAACACCGGGGAGCTGTTTTTT | CASREGRAGGPNTGELFF
TRBJ2-5 | TRBV29-1 | TRBD2 | . | TGCAGCGCCATCTTTAGCGGGAGGGCTTACCAAGAGACCCAGTACTTC | CSAIFSGRAYQETQYF
TRBJ1-4 | TRBV6-1 | . | . | TGTGCCAGCAGTGAAGCCCCGCTCACAACTAATGAAAAACTGTTTTTT | CASSEAPLTTNEKLFF
TRBJ2-1 | TRBV9 | TRBD2 | few | TGTGCCAGCAGCGTAACTCTTGGCGGGAGCTCTGCTGAGCAGTTCTTC | CASSVTLGGSSAEQFF
TRBJ2-7 | TRBV7-9 | . | . | TGTGCCAGCAGCTTATACGATCGAGACCACGAGCAGTACTTC | CASSLYDRDHEQYF
TRBJ1-5 | TRBV15 | . | . | TGTGCCACCAGCAGAGATCAAAATCAGCCCCAGCATTTT | CATSRDQNQPQHF
TRBJ2-5 | TRBV18 | . | once | TGTGCCAGCTCACCACCGGATTTGGGACAAGAGACCCAGTACTTC | CASSPPDLGQETQYF
TRBJ1-2 | TRBV29-1 | TRBD1 | . | TGCAGCGTTCAGCCAGGGACAGGAGAGGGCTATGGCTACACCTTC | CSVQPGTGEGYGYTF
TRBJ2-7 | TRBV7-6 | TRBD2 | . | TGTGCCAGCAGCTTAGCCGGGACTAGCCGCGAGCAGTACTTC | CASSLAGTSREQYF
TRBJ1-2 | TRBV28 | . | . | TGTGCCAGCCTCTCCGCTAACTATGGCTACACCTTC | CASLSANYGYTF
TRBJ2-5 | TRBV5-8 | . | . | TGTGCCAGCAGTCCGGCGGGACTTAGTAACCGGGAGACCCAGTACTTC | CASSPAGLSNRETQYF
TRBJ1-4 | TRBV28 | . | . | TGTGCCAGCAGTTCCGGGACCGTGGATGAAAAACTGTTTTTT | CASSSGTVDEKLFF
TRBJ2-2 | TRBV28 | TRBD1 | . | TGTGTCAGCAGGACAGGGGTCCGGACCGGGGAGCTGTTTTTT | CVSRTGVRTGELFF
TRBJ1-1 | TRBV28 | . | . | TGTGCCAGCAGTTTATTGGACAGTAGAATGAACACTGAAGCTTTCTTT | CASSLLDSRMNTEAFF
TRBJ2-1 | TRBV6-6 | . | . | TGTGCCAGCAGTTACATTGCGGGGTCCTACAATGAGCAGTTCTTC | CASSYIAGSYNEQFF
TRBJ2-3 | TRBV7-7 | . | . | TGTGCCAGCAGCTTGGACTTTACCACAGATACGCAGTATTTT | CASSLDFTTDTQYF
TRBJ2-1 | TRBV6-1 | TRBD2 | once | TGTGCCAGCAGCCTGTTACTAGCGGCAAAGAATGAGCAGTTCTTC | CASSLLLAAKNEQFF
TRBJ1-1 | TRBV5-4 | . | many | TGTGCCAGCAGCCCTTCGACAGGACGTTTGAACACTGAAGCTTTCTTT | CASSPSTGRLNTEAFF
TRBJ1-1 | TRBV2 | TRBD1 | . | TGTGCCAGCAGTCAAAGACAGGGGGCCGGAGCTGAAGCTTTCTTT | CASSQRQGAGAEAFF
TRBJ1-5 | TRBV19 | TRBD1 | . | TGTGCCAGTAGTATCAGACAGGGCCCAAATCAGCCCCAGCATTTT | CASSIRQGPNQPQHF